This entry lists 16 T cell receptor beta chains sequenced from one sample in a study of T cell responses to AZD1222 COVID-19 vaccine. Produced via immunoSEQ multiplex PCR; TCRdb's table is partial and in-frame only. The table shows about 110,000 clones, with around 81% occurring only once. The starting material was peripheral blood, obtained on day 0 of AZD1222 vaccination. These receptors were obtained from an adult in good health.

The chain couples TRBV28 to TRBJ1-6; 12 nucleotides align to TRBD1. Per germline, CDR1 MDHEN and CDR2 SYDVKM. With V trimmed by 2 bases and J by 7 bases, 6 bases remained unmatched. The CDR3 loop spans 17 amino acids. CDR3 nucleotides: TGTGCCAGCAGTTTAGCGGGACAGGGGGCGCGAAATTCACCCCTCCACTTT. Residues: CASSLAGQGARNSPLHF.

The genes are TRBV7-9 and TRBJ1-1; maybe TRBD1 (6 bases). The CDR3 extends over 14 amino acids. V was trimmed by 2 bases and J by 3 bases, leaving 10 bases between them. CDR1 and CDR2 (germline): SEHNR, FQNEAQ (reference sequence). This chain's CDR3 is CASSLKSGDTEAFF. In DNA form, the CDR3 reads TGTGCCAGCAGCTTAAAATCAGGGGACACTGAAGCTTTCTTT.

This rearrangement joins TRBV28 to TRBJ1-4; no clear D. CDR3 length: 15 amino acids. Germline values: CDR1 MDHEN, CDR2 SYDVKM. V lost 5 bases to trimming and J lost 3 bases, with 13 bases between them. The CDR3 here is CASSGEGTANEKLFF. The CDR3, as DNA: TGTGCCAGCAGTGGTGAGGGCACAGCTAATGAAAAACTGTTTTTT. The full variable domain, its missing parts supplied by reference TRBV28 and TRBJ1-4, is DVKVTQSSRYLVKRTGEKVFLECVQDMDHENMFWYRQDPGLGLRLIYFSYDVKMKEKGDIPEGYSVSREKKERFSLILESASTNQTSMYLCASSGEGTANEKLFFGSGTQLSVL.

The V gene is TRBV6-4, the J gene TRBJ1-6; D ambiguous. The germline V and J ends were trimmed by 2 bases and 6 bases, with 11 bases remaining between them. The CDR3 covers 15 residues. Germline V gene lookup returns CDR1 MRHNA and CDR2 SNTAGT. The CDR3 nucleotides are TGTGCCAGCAGTGACCTTGGCGCTATTAATTCACCCCTCCACTTT. Its translation: CASSDLGAINSPLHF.

The chain has TRBV21-1 and TRBJ1-2; TRBD1 is taken as the D call from the table, unchecked against the DNA. TRBV21-1 is assigned pseudogene status. The CDR3 length is 12 residues. The CDR3 here is CASSNQGPGYTF. CDR3 coding DNA: TGTGCCAGCAGCAATCAGGGTCCCGGCTACACCTTC.

This chain connects TRBV9 to TRBJ1-1; weak D call: TRBD1 (6 bases). This CDR3 is built from 16 residues. Trimming cost V 4 bases and J 2 bases, with 18 bases left between them. The V gene's germline CDR1 is SGDLS and CDR2 YYNGEE. The CDR3 nucleotides read TGTGCCAGCAGCCCTCATGGGGGGCAAGAAAACACTGAAGCTTTCTTT. It codes for CASSPHGGQENTEAFF.

The table lists this clone with a count of one. The V and J genes are TRBV27 and TRBJ2-2; 7 bases align to TRBD1. Per the germline V gene, CDR1 is MNHEY and CDR2 is SMNVEV (reference sequence). The CDR3 sequence is 16 residues long. After removal of 5 bases from V and 7 bases from J, the junction contained 13 bases not matched to a gene. For the CDR3, the DNA is TGTGCCAGCAGTCCGAGGGGGCAGGTCGTTAGCGGGGAGCTGTTTTTT. This gives the protein CASSPRGQVVSGELFF.

V usage is TRBV11-2 and J usage is TRBJ2-7; TRBD2 agrees at 8 bases. Trimming removed 5 bases from V and 6 bases from J; junction bases left unmatched: 9. There are 14 residues in the CDR3. The germline gives CDR1 SGHAT, CDR2 FQNNGV. The CDR3 protein is CASSASAGVLEQYF. The CDR3 DNA reads TGTGCCAGCAGCGCCTCAGCGGGAGTGCTCGAGCAGTACTTC.

V gene TRBV7-2 combines with J gene TRBJ1-2; TRBD1 is a possible D gene (6 bases). CDR3 length: 13 residues. The V end lost 11 bases, the J end lost 4 bases, and 17 bases lay between the germline ends. The germline V gene has CDR1 SGHTA and CDR2 FQGNSA. CDR3 DNA: TGTGCCTCCAGATCCCAGGGGACCTATGGCTACACCTTC. Its translation: CASRSQGTYGYTF.

The V gene is TRBV19, the J gene TRBJ2-7, with TRBD2 matching over 11 bases. This CDR3 has 14 residues. J lost 6 bases, V lost 5 bases, and 6 bases had no gene match. CDR1 and CDR2 from the germline V gene are LNHDA and SQIVND (reference sequence). The CDR3 sequence: CASSYRLAGSEQYF. The DNA of the CDR3 is TGTGCCAGTAGTTACCGACTAGCGGGAAGCGAGCAGTACTTC.

The chain links TRBV4-1 to TRBJ2-7; the D gene could be TRBD1 or TRBD2 (6 bases each). The CDR3 length is 16 residues. Germline V gene data show CDR1 as MGHRA and CDR2 as YSYEKL. V gave up 0 bases and J gave up 6 bases, with 18 bases separating them. For the CDR3, the DNA is TGCGCCAGCAGCCAAGAGCTGGCCGGGGGCCTCCTCGAGCAGTACTTC. It translates to CASSQELAGGLLEQYF.

The CDR3 nucleotides read TGTGCCAGTACCCCTGGGGGTCGGGGACAGCCCCAGCATTTT. Translated: CASTPGGRGQPQHF. The chain couples TRBV19 to TRBJ1-5; the D gene is possibly TRBD1 (5 bases). Trimming took 7 bases from V and 7 from J, leaving 17 bases between them. Looked up from germline, CDR1 is LNHDA and CDR2 is SQIVND (reference sequence). The CDR3 has 14 residues.

The rearrangement links TRBV28 to TRBJ2-3, with 7 bases matching TRBD2. Germline V CDR1 and CDR2: MDHEN, SYDVKM. Trimming removed 7 bases from V and 4 bases from J; junction bases left unmatched: 11. The CDR3 totals 15 residues. The CDR3 DNA reads as TGTGCCAGCACCCTTGGTGGGGCGGGGGCAGATACGCAGTATTTT. Encoded protein: CASTLGGAGADTQYF.

This clone was detected only a few times. The V call is TRBV9, the J call TRBJ1-1; D is perhaps TRBD1 (6 bases). The CDR3 totals 12 residues. Germline V gene sequence: CDR1 SGDLS, CDR2 YYNGEE. Trimming took 3 bases from V and 11 from J, leaving 14 bases between them. In DNA form, the CDR3 reads TGTGCCAGCAGCGAGTTGTCAGGGGCCGCTTTCTTT. Translating it yields CASSELSGAAFF.

The rearrangement uses TRBV7-2 and TRBJ2-5; D could derive from TRBD1 or TRBD2 (5 bases each). The CDR3 is 13 amino acids. The germline gives CDR1 SGHTA, CDR2 FQGNSA. Trimming removed 10 bases from V and 0 bases from J, with 12 bases in between. Here the CDR3 reads CATKGRNQETQYF. Written as DNA, the CDR3 is TGTGCCACCAAGGGACGGAACCAAGAGACCCAGTACTTC. The whole variable domain, remainder taken from reference TRBV7-2 and TRBJ2-5, is GAGVSQSPSNKVTEKGKDVELRCDPISGHTALYWYRQSLGQGLEFLIYFQGNSAPDKSGLPSDRFSAERTGGSVSTLTIQRTQQEDSAVYLCATKGRNQETQYFGPGTRLLVL.

V usage is TRBV19 and J usage is TRBJ2-1, with TRBD2 identical over 7 bases. This CDR3 spans 13 amino acids. Germline V CDR1 and CDR2: LNHDA, SQIVND (reference sequence). The CDR3 is CARFGRLYNEQFF. CDR3 sequence (DNA): TGTGCGAGGTTCGGGAGGCTATACAATGAGCAGTTCTTC.